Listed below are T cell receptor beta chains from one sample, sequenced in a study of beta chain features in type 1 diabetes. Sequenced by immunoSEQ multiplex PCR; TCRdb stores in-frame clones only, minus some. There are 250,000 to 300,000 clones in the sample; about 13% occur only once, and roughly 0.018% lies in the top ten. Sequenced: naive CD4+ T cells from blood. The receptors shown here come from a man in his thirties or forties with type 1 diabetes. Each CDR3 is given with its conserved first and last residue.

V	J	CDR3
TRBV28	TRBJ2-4	CASSPRGNIQYF
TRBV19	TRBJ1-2	CASSTGQVDGYGYTF
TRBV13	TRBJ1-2	CASRPTGRGNYGYTF
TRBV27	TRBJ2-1	CASRTPGGNEQFF
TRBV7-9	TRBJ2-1	CASSTSGGAREGQFF
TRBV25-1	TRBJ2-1	CASSEPGDNEQFF
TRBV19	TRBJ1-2	CASSTGQGIKYGYTF
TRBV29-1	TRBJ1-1	CSVEEQATGAFF
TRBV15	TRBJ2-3	CATSRERADTQYF
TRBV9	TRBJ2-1	CASSVVGGSYNEQFF
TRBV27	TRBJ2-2	CASSQSPGVLRRELFF
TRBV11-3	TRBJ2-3	CASSFSGSTDTQYF
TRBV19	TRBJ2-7	CASSLGQGKYEQYF
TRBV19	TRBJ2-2	CASKQANTGELFF
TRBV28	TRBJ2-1	CASRAAGPQFF
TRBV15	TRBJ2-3	CATKWDKAGVWSGTDTQYF
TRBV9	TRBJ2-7	CASSVAAGGPYEQYF
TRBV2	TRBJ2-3	CASSGPSGRGDTQYF
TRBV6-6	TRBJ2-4	CASSPGAGNIQYF
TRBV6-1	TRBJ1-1	CASSEAGRVTEAFF
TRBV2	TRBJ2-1	CASSTSGSFYEQFF
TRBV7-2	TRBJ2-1	CASSLMSSVYNEQFF
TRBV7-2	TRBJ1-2	CASSLPYRGGGYTF
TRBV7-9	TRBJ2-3	CASLVGGLITDTQYF
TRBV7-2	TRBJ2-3	CASRQQGASTDTQYF
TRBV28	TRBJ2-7	CASSTGHYEQYF
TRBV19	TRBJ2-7	CASRRQLDSYEQYF
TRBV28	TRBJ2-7	CASSPSGSYEQYF
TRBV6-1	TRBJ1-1	CASRTGWSTEAFF
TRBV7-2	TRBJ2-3	CASSSRGDTQYF
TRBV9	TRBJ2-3	CASSRLAFRTDTQYF
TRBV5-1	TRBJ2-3	CASSSSSGRSADTQYF
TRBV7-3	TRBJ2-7	CASSRGAAHEQYF
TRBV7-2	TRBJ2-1	CASSPSRSNNEQFF
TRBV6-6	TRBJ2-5	CASSYSDRGGEETQYF
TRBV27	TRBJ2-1	CASSGLGTSGKYEQFF
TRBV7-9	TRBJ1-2	CASSLSTTGPGYTF
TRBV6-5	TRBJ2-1	CASSRQAARGNEQFF
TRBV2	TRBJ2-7	CASSGLAGSEQYF
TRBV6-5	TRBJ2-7	CASSSLAGYSYEQYF
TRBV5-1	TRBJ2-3	CASSSNPGSTDTQYF
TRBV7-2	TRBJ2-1	CASSSSLSSYNEQFF
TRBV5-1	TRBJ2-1	CASSPGDNYNEQFF
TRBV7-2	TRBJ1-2	CASSLMAGYGYTF
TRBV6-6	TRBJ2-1	CASSTPGLQYNEQFF
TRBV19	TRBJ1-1	CASSRGQDTEAFF
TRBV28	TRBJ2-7	CASSVTAGGSYEQYF
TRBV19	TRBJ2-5	CASSVGETQYF
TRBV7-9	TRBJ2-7	CASSLGLAIVEQYF
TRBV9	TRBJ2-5	CASSVYGETQYF
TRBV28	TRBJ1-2	CASSRDRGRGYTF
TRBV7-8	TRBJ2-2	CASSLTVVGNTGELFF
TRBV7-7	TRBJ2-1	CASSLGRGANEQFF
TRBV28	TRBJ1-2	CASGTAGTGDYGYTF